This T cell receptor beta chain derives from a study of immune heterogeneity within non-small cell lung tumors. Findings and caveats of the study: Local tumor mutational burden, with an R of about 0.34, correlated moderately but significantly with local T-cell clonality.

With around 600 ng used per sample, the template was genomic DNA from bulk tumor. Spaced far apart, several biopsies were taken from each primary tumor during surgery. Patients with untreated, newly diagnosed non-small cell lung cancer underwent curative surgery. CDR3 of TCR beta was amplified by multiplex PCR that used 32 V and 13 J primers. TCRdb reanalysed the multiplex PCR reads using MiXCR and keeps one entry per CDR3 protein. The sample yields 2,700 or so distinct CDR3 sequences, roughly 29% seen once. A remark on this clonotype: Its specificity is unknown.

This CDR3 spans 13 amino acids. V lost 3 bases and J 7 bases, leaving 13 bases between the germline ends. Germline loops: CDR1 MDHEN, CDR2 SYDVKM. The clonotype comes from a man in his forties or fifties with non-small cell lung cancer. Material for sequencing was lung tumor tissue. The chain links TRBV28 to TRBJ2-7; D may be TRBD1 or TRBD2 (5 bases each). CDR3 in DNA: TGTGCCAGCAGTTTCGGGTCTGGGGGAGAGCAGTACTTC. Protein product: CASSFGSGGEQYF.